The 18 T cell receptor beta chains below were found in one sample sequenced in a study of OX40 agonist ivuxolimab in advanced cancers. Using immunoSEQ multiplex PCR, the repertoire was profiled, and TCRdb retains in-frame clones only, with some absent. The sample comprises some 86,000 clones, around 91% of which are singletons, and around 0.33% rests with the top ten. The material sequenced was CD4+ or CD8+ T cells sorted from blood, taken in a trial of the OX40 agonist ivuxolimab. Receptors originate from an adult with an advanced solid tumor such as melanoma, head and neck, liver or kidney cancer.

In DNA form, the CDR3 reads TGTGCCAGCAACACCCCTCCGGGGACTAGGGAAACTGGGGCCAACGTCCTGACTTTC. Translating gives CASNTPPGTRETGANVLTF. The chain is built from TRBV7-9 and TRBJ2-6, with 8 bases fitting TRBD2. V lost 7 bases to trimming and J lost 2 bases; unmatched junction nucleotides: 16. In germline, CDR1 is SEHNR, CDR2 FQNEAQ (reference sequence). The CDR3 loop spans 19 amino acids.

The chain recombines TRBV7-8 with TRBJ2-1; no reliable D call. Germline V gene lookup returns CDR1 SGHVS and CDR2 FQNEAQ. The length of the CDR3 is 16 residues. Between the trimmed V and J ends, which lost 0 bases and 5 bases, there was a span of 14 bases. This CDR3 reads CASSLAGRTSNNEQFF. The CDR3 region has the DNA TGTGCCAGCAGCTTAGCGGGCAGGACCTCGAACAATGAGCAGTTCTTC. Based on the CDR3 plus reference TRBV7-8 and TRBJ2-1, the full variable domain is GAGVSQSPRYKVAKRGQDVALRCDPISGHVSLFWYQQALGQGPEFLTYFQNEAQLDKSGLPSDRFFAERPEGSVSTLKIQRTQQEDSAVYLCASSLAGRTSNNEQFFGPGTRLTVL.

The V call is TRBV6-4, the J call TRBJ2-1; weak D call: TRBD2 (6 bases). The CDR3 spans 14 residues. Germline V lookup: CDR1 MRHNA, CDR2 SNTAGT. The V gene lost 3 bases and the J gene lost 7 bases, with 13 bases spanning the gap. The CDR3 nucleotides read TGTGCCAGCAGTGAGCGGGGCGGAAGTAATGAGCAGTTCTTC. Its translation: CASSERGGSNEQFF.

The CDR3 nucleotides are TGTGCCAGCAGCTTGGGACAGACGAATCAGCCCCAGCATTTT. Its translation: CASSLGQTNQPQHF. The gene calls are TRBV5-5 and TRBJ1-5; weak D call: TRBD1 (5 bases). Germline V CDR1 and CDR2: SGHKS, YYEKEE (reference sequence). Trimming took off 0 bases at V and 4 bases at J, with 8 bases between the two ends. The CDR3 covers 14 residues.

The rearrangement uses TRBV7-9 and TRBJ2-1, with 7 positions matching TRBD1. From germline, CDR1 is SEHNR and CDR2 FQNEAQ (reference sequence). V gave up 2 bases and J gave up 8 bases; unmatched junction bases: 0. The CDR3 covers 12 residues. CDR3 region: CASSLTGDEQFF. DNA of the CDR3: TGTGCCAGCAGCTTAACAGGGGATGAGCAGTTCTTC.

A few counts support this clone. The rearrangement uses TRBV6-6 and TRBJ2-5; possibly TRBD1 for D (8 bases). This CDR3 is 15 amino acids long. CDR1 MNHNY and CDR2 SVGAGI come from the germline V gene (reference sequence). V shed 6 bases and J shed 5 bases, with 19 bases lying between them. The CDR3 nucleotides are TGTGCCAGCAGCAAACAGGGGGGGCCAGGGGAGACCCAGTACTTC. It specifies CASSKQGGPGETQYF.

The gene calls are TRBV13 and TRBJ1-1; TRBD1 matches at 9 bases. The CDR3 is made up of 17 amino acids. Per the germline V gene, CDR1 is PRHDT and CDR2 is FYEKMQ (reference sequence). The junction had 13 bases not matched to a gene; V was cut back by 4 bases and J by 4 bases. The CDR3 DNA reads as TGTGCCAGCAGCTCGGACAGGGGCCACGTCTTGGGCACTGAAGCTTTCTTT. Protein product: CASSSDRGHVLGTEAFF.

The J gene is TRBJ2-2, the V gene TRBV7-8, with D maybe TRBD1 (5 bases). The CDR3 has 18 amino acids. The V end lost 2 bases, the J end lost 0 bases, and 16 bases lay between the germline ends. Germline V CDR1 and CDR2: SGHVS, FQNEAQ. As DNA, the CDR3 is TGTGCCAGCAGCTTATTGGCAAGGGCAGGGTCGAACACCGGGGAGCTGTTTTTT. Translated: CASSLLARAGSNTGELFF.

The chain links TRBV6-5 to TRBJ1-5; no reliable D call. Trimming took off 0 bases at V and 5 bases at J, with 5 bases between the two ends. The CDR3 spans 13 residues. Germline CDR1 reads MNHEY; CDR2 reads SVGAGI. DNA of the CDR3: TGTGCCAGCAGTTACTCGAGAGATCAGCCCCAGCATTTT. It codes for CASSYSRDQPQHF.

The V call is TRBV5-4, the J call TRBJ2-1; D call uncertain. The V gene's germline CDR1 is SGHNT and CDR2 YYREEE (reference sequence). The ends were cut back, 1 base at V and 5 bases at J, with 7 bases in the middle. This CDR3 spans 13 amino acids. The CDR3 loop is CASSLKMDNEQFF. As DNA, the CDR3 is TGTGCCAGCAGCTTGAAGATGGACAATGAGCAGTTCTTC.

J is TRBJ1-5 and V is TRBV10-2; D is ambiguous. CDR1 and CDR2 (germline): WSHSY, SAAADI. Trimming stripped 3 bases from V and 0 bases from J, with 15 bases between. This CDR3 is 17 amino acids long. CDR3 DNA sequence: TGCGCCAGCAGTGAACATGGTGCAGGACGTAGCAATCAGCCCCAGCATTTT. Its translation is CASSEHGAGRSNQPQHF.

The CDR3 bases are TGTGCCAGCAGTGCTGCCCTCAGGACTGAAGCTTTCTTT. It is translated as CASSAALRTEAFF. This sequence joins TRBV2 and TRBJ1-1; D gene unclear. Per the germline V gene, CDR1 is SNHLY and CDR2 is FYNNEI. Trimming took off 4 bases at V and 5 bases at J, with 11 bases between the two ends. The CDR3 is made up of 13 amino acids. Supplemented by reference TRBV2 and TRBJ1-1, the full variable domain reads EPEVTQTPSHQVTQMGQEVILRCVPISNHLYFYWYRQILGQKVEFLVSFYNNEISEKSEIFDDQFSVERPDGSNFTLKIRSTKLEDSAMYFCASSAALRTEAFFGQGTRLTVV.

CDR3 residues: CASSLLGRGSQETQYF. For the CDR3, the DNA is TGTGCCAGCAGTTTATTAGGGCGGGGAAGCCAAGAGACCCAGTACTTC. The V and J genes are TRBV28 and TRBJ2-5; D is perhaps TRBD2 (6 bases). Trimming pared 1 base from V and 1 base from J, leaving 13 bases between. Per the germline V gene, CDR1 is MDHEN and CDR2 is SYDVKM. The CDR3 is 16 residues long.

This clone was recorded a few times. V usage is TRBV29-1 and J usage is TRBJ1-1; D remains ambiguous. Germline V gene lookup returns CDR1 SQVTM and CDR2 ANQGSEA. The CDR3 sequence is 10 residues long. V gave up 8 bases and J gave up 11 bases, with 15 bases separating them. CDR3 in amino acids: CSPCRMGAFF. CDR3 coding DNA: TGCAGCCCGTGTCGTATGGGGGCTTTCTTT.

This chain links TRBV5-1 with TRBJ1-5; the D gene is possibly TRBD1 (5 bases). CDR1 and CDR2 (germline): SGHRS, YFSETQ. This CDR3 has 14 residues. The ends were cut back, 2 bases at V and 7 bases at J, with 13 bases in the middle. CDR3 DNA sequence: TGCGCCAGCAGCTTTTCGGGGCACAGGCAGCCCCAGCATTTT. Protein sequence: CASSFSGHRQPQHF.

The V and J genes are TRBV4-1 and TRBJ2-3, with TRBD2 matching 15 bases. Germline V gene sequence: CDR1 MGHRA, CDR2 YSYEKL. The CDR3 runs to 18 residues. Trimming took 1 base from V and 3 from J; bases not matched to a gene: 5. The CDR3 region has the DNA TGCGCCAGCAGCCAAGGAAGGACTAGCGGGGGGGATACAGATACGCAGTATTTT. It specifies CASSQGRTSGGDTDTQYF.

This clone was observed a handful of times. The rearrangement links TRBV6-5 to TRBJ2-5; D call uncertain. The CDR3 runs 15 residues. The V end lost 0 bases, the J end lost 1 base, and 9 bases lay between the germline ends. The germline CDR1 and CDR2 sequences are MNHEY and SVGAGI. The CDR3 protein is CASSYSIGIQETQYF. As DNA, the CDR3 is TGTGCCAGCAGTTACTCGATAGGAATCCAAGAGACCCAGTACTTC.

The CDR3 DNA follows: TGTGCCAGCAGTGGGGCGGGTGCCAAAAACATTCAGTACTTC. Translation: CASSGAGAKNIQYF. The rearrangement joins TRBV2 to TRBJ2-4; weak D call: TRBD2 (5 bases). With 4 bases removed from V and 1 base from J, the gap between germline ends came to 8 bases. Per germline, CDR1 SNHLY and CDR2 FYNNEI. This CDR3 has 14 amino acids.